The 2 T cell receptor beta chains below all came from one sample that was sequenced in a study of cytomegalovirus exposure and HLA in healthy donors. The PCR had 60 Vbeta and 13 Jbeta primers. The table came from immunoSEQ multiplex PCR; TCRdb's copy has only in-frame clones and leaves some out. Of more than 80,000 clones in the sample, 60% to 85% were seen once. Specimen: PBMCs. Receptors originate from a male donor in good health and CMV-seropositive.

This chain links TRBV5-4 with TRBJ2-3; D call uncertain. Trimming took 2 bases from V and 2 from J, leaving 9 bases between them. The CDR3 length is 14 residues. CDR1 and CDR2 (germline): SGHNT, YYREEE (reference sequence). The CDR3 spells CASSFGQDTDTQYF. DNA for the CDR3: TGTGCCAGCAGCTTTGGCCAAGACACAGATACGCAGTATTTT.

This clone has just a few counts. V usage is TRBV30 and J usage is TRBJ1-5, with TRBD1 matching 7 bases. CDR1 GTSNPN and CDR2 SVGIG come from the germline V gene (reference sequence). CDR3 size: 14 residues. The V and J ends lost 2 bases and 4 bases, in that order; junction bases with no gene match: 5. The CDR3 is CAWSINRGNQPQHF. DNA of the CDR3: TGTGCCTGGAGTATAAACAGGGGAAATCAGCCCCAGCATTTT.